This T cell receptor (beta chain) was obtained from a study of shared T cell receptors in the human thymus. This CDR3 is 13 amino acids long. Germline assignment: CDR1 SGHTA and CDR2 FQGNSA. V lost 5 bases and J lost 3, with 11 bases in between. Here immunoSEQ multiplex PCR was the method, and the copy in TCRdb shows in-frame clones only, minus some. The data show around 730,000 clones, approximately 85% seen once. Separately, the same data were catalogued under a study of human thymus T cells. As reported in that work: Thymic and blood repertoires appeared to carry a bias in their V and J gene usage.

Sequenced sample: thymocytes. The gene calls are TRBV7-2 and TRBJ2-7; possibly TRBD1 for D (6 bases). The TCR was taken from a girl under three years old with a congenital heart defect. In DNA, the CDR3 is TGTGCCAGCAGCCCCCCGGACAGCTACGAGCAGTACTTC. Protein: CASSPPDSYEQYF.